The 16 T cell receptor beta chains listed next were all sequenced from one sample in a study of cytomegalovirus exposure and HLA in healthy donors (dated by TCRdb to the late 2010s). Library generation was performed with the immunoSEQ multiplex PCR assay. For the multiplex PCR, a mixture combining 60 forward primers for TCR Vbeta segments and 13 reverse primers for TCR Jbeta segments was used. Held by TCRdb, this immuneACCESS table contains in-frame sequences only and omits some clones. Under half of the omission traces to an unresolved V gene where checked; the cause of the rest is unknown. For this sample there are some 95,000 clones; around three quarters appear just once. 7.3% of the sample goes to the ten largest clones. The sequenced sample was PBMCs. Every receptor here comes from a man aged 25 to 45 in good health and CMV-seronegative.

V is TRBV2 and J is TRBJ2-7; 10 nucleotides match TRBD2. The CDR3 runs to 14 residues. Germline V CDR1 and CDR2: SNHLY, FYNNEI. V gave up 4 bases and J gave up 3 bases; unmatched junction bases: 3. The CDR3 nucleotides read TGTGCCAGCAGTGTACTAGCGGGACACTACGAGCAGTACTTC. Its translation is CASSVLAGHYEQYF.

The chain links TRBV5-5 to TRBJ2-7; 12 positions match TRBD1. Germline lookup yields CDR1 SGHKS and CDR2 YYEKEE (reference sequence). This CDR3 has 14 residues. V shed 3 bases and J 4 bases; nucleotides not matched to a gene: 2. DNA of the CDR3: TGTGCCAGCAGCTGGGACAGGGGGCGGTACGAGCAGTACTTC. Amino acids: CASSWDRGRYEQYF.

The chain joins TRBV28 to TRBJ1-4; no clear D gene. V dropped 4 bases and J dropped 8 bases, with 11 bases sitting between them. Germline V gene data show CDR1 as MDHEN and CDR2 as SYDVKM. The CDR3 consists of 13 residues. CDR3 nucleotides: TGTGCCAGCAGTTCCGGGTCAAGGGAAAAACTGTTTTTT. Amino acid sequence: CASSSGSREKLFF.

This chain links TRBV28 with TRBJ1-6; D not certain. The CDR3 has 14 amino acids. The germline V gene encodes CDR1 MDHEN and CDR2 SYDVKM. The ends were cut back, 7 bases at V and 5 bases at J, with 12 bases in the middle. CDR3 sequence: CASISDTDNSPLHF. CDR3 DNA sequence: TGTGCCAGCATCTCTGACACTGATAATTCACCCCTCCACTTT.

The chain uses TRBV6-6 and TRBJ2-5; D is uncertain. Judging by the DNA end, TRBJ2-7 fits better; the J call may be wrong. The length of the CDR3 is 13 residues. CDR1 is MNHNY and CDR2 is SVGAGI in the germline V gene (reference sequence). DNA of the CDR3: TGTGCCAGCAGTTCCACAGAGACCTACGAGCAGTACTTC. It encodes CASSSTETYEQYF.

The chain uses TRBV4-2 and TRBJ2-2; TRBD2 matches at 8 bases. Trimming cost V 0 bases and J 7 bases; bases outside gene matches: 13. Germline loops: CDR1 LGHNA, CDR2 YNFKEQ. The CDR3 is 18 residues long. The CDR3 region is CASSQDPVSGRSIGELFF. CDR3 DNA sequence: TGTGCCAGCAGCCAAGATCCGGTCAGCGGGAGATCGATCGGGGAGCTGTTTTTT.

The gene calls are TRBV25-1 and TRBJ2-7; the D gene is possibly TRBD1 (5 bases). This CDR3 has 13 amino acids. CDR1 is MGHDK, CDR2 SYGVNS, per germline. V was cut by 6 bases and J by 3 bases, with 12 bases left in between. The CDR3, as DNA: TGTGCCAGCAGCGAACAGGATCTCTACGAGCAGTACTTC. Translating gives CASSEQDLYEQYF.

This chain links TRBV10-1 with TRBJ2-1; 8 bases fit TRBD1. CDR3 length: 16 residues. Trimming cost V 0 bases and J 7 bases; bases outside gene matches: 8. Germline V gives CDR1 WNHNN, CDR2 SYGVQD (reference sequence). The CDR3 DNA reads as TGCGCCAGCAGTGAGTCGCTTAGGACAGGGCTGAATGAGCAGTTCTTC. Translating gives CASSESLRTGLNEQFF.

J is TRBJ1-2 and V is TRBV6-1; a weak D match, TRBD1 (6 bases). This CDR3 has 14 amino acids. Germline V gene data show CDR1 as MNHNS and CDR2 as SASEGT. Trimming left V 5 bases short and J 0 bases short, with 10 bases between. This CDR3 is CASSLGQSNYGYTF. The CDR3 DNA follows: TGTGCCAGCAGTTTAGGACAGTCTAACTATGGCTACACCTTC.

The chain recombines TRBV10-3 with TRBJ2-7, with 9 nucleotides matching TRBD1. J gave up 0 bases and V 6 bases, and 9 bases lay outside the gene matches. This CDR3 comprises 16 residues. The germline gives CDR1 ENHRY, CDR2 SYGVKD. CDR3 sequence reads: CAIRTPGQGNSYEQYF. CDR3 coding DNA: TGTGCCATCAGGACCCCGGGACAGGGTAACTCCTACGAGCAGTACTTC.

This clone was recorded many times. This chain connects TRBV6-4 to TRBJ2-1; TRBD2 agrees at 10 bases. The germline V gene has CDR1 MRHNA and CDR2 SNTAGT. The CDR3 is 15 amino acids. The junction had 6 bases not matched to a gene; V was cut back by 4 bases and J by 6 bases. The DNA for the CDR3 is TGTGCCAGCAGTGCCCTAGCGGGAGAGGTCAATGAGCAGTTCTTC. It specifies CASSALAGEVNEQFF.

The chain employs TRBV9 and TRBJ2-1; TRBD2 aligns across 8 bases. Germline V gene data show CDR1 as SGDLS and CDR2 as YYNGEE. V lost 4 bases to trimming and J lost 4 bases; unmatched junction nucleotides: 13. The CDR3 is 17 amino acids. DNA of the CDR3: TGTGCCAGCAGCTCCAAAGCGGGGGCCTTATCTTACAATGAGCAGTTCTTC. As protein: CASSSKAGALSYNEQFF.

J is TRBJ2-7 and V is TRBV6-6, with 11 nucleotides matching TRBD1. CDR1 is MNHNY, CDR2 SVGAGI, per germline (reference sequence). V shed 6 bases, J shed 5 bases, and the junction held 6 bases outside the gene matches. The CDR3 has 14 amino acids. The chain's CDR3 is CASRTGTGGDEQYF. Here the CDR3 DNA reads TGTGCCAGCAGGACCGGGACAGGGGGTGACGAGCAGTACTTC.

The rearrangement links TRBV5-1 to TRBJ2-4; possibly TRBD2 for D (5 bases). CDR3 length equals 15 residues. Trimming pared 4 bases from V and 0 bases from J, leaving 11 bases between. CDR1 SGHRS and CDR2 YFSETQ come from the germline V gene. The CDR3 here is CASSPDGIAKNIQYF. CDR3 nucleotides: TGCGCCAGCAGCCCCGACGGGATAGCCAAAAACATTCAGTACTTC.

For the CDR3, the DNA is TGTGCCACCAGCAGAGATACAGGGCGTGGGGAGCAGTACTTC. Its translation is CATSRDTGRGEQYF. The genes are TRBV15 and TRBJ2-7, with a tentative D call TRBD1 (6 bases). The CDR3 totals 14 residues. Trimming shortened V by 0 bases and J by 7 bases, and 13 bases separated the two germline ends. Germline CDR1 LNHNV, CDR2 YYDKDF (reference sequence).

This chain uses TRBV9 with TRBJ2-3; TRBD2 matches at 11 bases. The V gene end was trimmed by 2 bases and the J gene end by 0 bases; junction bases not matched to a gene: 5. The CDR3 consists of 17 residues. CDR1 and CDR2 from the germline V gene are SGDLS and YYNGEE. In DNA, the CDR3 is TGTGCCAGCAGCGTCAAACTAGCGGGGGATAGCACAGATACGCAGTATTTT. As protein: CASSVKLAGDSTDTQYF.